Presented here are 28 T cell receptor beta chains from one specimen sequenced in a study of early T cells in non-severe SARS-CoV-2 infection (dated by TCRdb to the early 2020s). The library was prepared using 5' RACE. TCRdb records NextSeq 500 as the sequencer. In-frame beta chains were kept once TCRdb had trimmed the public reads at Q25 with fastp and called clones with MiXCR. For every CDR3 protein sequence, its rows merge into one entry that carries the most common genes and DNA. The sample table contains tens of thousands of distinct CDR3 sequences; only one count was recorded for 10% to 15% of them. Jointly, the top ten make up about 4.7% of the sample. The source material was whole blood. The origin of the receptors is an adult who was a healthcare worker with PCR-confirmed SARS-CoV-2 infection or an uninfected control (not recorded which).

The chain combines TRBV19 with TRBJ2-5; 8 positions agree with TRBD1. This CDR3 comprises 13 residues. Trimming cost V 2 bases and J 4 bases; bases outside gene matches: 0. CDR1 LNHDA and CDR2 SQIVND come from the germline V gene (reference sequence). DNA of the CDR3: TGTGCCAGTAGTATACAGGGGGCAGAGACCCAGTACTTC. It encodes CASSIQGAETQYF.

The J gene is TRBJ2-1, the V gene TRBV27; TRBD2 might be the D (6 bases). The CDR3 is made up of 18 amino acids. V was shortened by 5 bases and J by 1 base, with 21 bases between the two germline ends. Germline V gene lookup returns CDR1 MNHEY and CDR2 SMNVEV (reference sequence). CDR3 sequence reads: CASSPNHLTSKSYNEQFF. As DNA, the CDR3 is TGTGCCAGCAGTCCAAACCACCTTACTAGCAAATCCTACAATGAGCAGTTCTTC.

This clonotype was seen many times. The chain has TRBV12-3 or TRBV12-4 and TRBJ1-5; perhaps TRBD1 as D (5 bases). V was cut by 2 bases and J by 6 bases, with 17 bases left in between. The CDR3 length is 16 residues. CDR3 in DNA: TGTGCCAGCAGTTTAAGTCCCCAGGGTAATCGTCAGCCCCAGCATTTT. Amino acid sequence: CASSLSPQGNRQPQHF.

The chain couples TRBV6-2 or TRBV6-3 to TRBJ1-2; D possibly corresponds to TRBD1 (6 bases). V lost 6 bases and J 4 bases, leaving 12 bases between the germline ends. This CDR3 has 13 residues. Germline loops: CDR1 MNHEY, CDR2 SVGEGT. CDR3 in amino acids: CASSRTEIYGYTF. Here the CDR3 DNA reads TGTGCCAGCAGCCGGACAGAGATCTATGGCTACACCTTC.

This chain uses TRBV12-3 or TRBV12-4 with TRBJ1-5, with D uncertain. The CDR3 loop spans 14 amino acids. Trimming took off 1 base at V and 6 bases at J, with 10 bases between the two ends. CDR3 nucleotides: TGTGCCAGCAGTTTAGATGGCCCGGTTCAGCCCCAGCATTTT. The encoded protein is CASSLDGPVQPQHF.

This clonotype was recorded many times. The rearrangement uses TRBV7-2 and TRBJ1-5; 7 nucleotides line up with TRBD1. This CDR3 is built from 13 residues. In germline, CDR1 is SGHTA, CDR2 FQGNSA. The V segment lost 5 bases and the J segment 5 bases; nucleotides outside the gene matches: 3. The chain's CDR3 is CASSRQGDQPQHF. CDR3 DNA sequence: TGTGCCAGCAGCCGACAGGGCGATCAGCCCCAGCATTTT.

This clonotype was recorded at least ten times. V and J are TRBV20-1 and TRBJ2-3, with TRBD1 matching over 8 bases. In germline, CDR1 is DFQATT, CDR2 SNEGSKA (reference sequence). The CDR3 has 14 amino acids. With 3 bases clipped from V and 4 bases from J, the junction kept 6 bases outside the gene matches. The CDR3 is CSARDRVLPDTQYF. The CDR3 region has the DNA TGCAGTGCTAGGGACAGGGTTTTACCAGATACGCAGTATTTT.

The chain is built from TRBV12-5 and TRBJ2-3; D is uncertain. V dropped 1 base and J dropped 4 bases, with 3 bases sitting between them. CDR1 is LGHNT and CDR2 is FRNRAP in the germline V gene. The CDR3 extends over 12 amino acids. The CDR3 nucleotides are TGTGCTAGTGGTTTGGGGGCAGATACGCAGTATTTT. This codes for CASGLGADTQYF.

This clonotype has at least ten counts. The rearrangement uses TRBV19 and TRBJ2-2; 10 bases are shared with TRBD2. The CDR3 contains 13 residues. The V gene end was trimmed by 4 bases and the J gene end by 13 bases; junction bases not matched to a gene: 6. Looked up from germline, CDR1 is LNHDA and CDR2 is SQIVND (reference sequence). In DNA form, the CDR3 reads TGTGCCAGTAGTACCGCTAGCGGGGGAGTGCTGTTTTTT. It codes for CASSTASGGVLFF.

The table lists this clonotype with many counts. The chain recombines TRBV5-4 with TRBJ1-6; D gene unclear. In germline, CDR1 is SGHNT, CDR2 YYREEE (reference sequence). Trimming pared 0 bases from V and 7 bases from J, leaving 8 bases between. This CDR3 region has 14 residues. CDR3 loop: CASSLGGRNSPLHF. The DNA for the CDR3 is TGTGCCAGCAGCTTGGGAGGCAGGAATTCACCCCTCCACTTT.

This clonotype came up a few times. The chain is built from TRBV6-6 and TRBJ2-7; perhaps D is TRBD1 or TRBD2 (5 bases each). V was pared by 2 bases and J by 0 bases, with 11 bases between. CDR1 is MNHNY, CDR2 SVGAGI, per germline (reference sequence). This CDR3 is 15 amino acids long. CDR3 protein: CASSYTGTDSYEQYF. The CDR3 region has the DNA TGTGCCAGCAGTTACACCGGGACGGACTCCTACGAGCAGTACTTC.

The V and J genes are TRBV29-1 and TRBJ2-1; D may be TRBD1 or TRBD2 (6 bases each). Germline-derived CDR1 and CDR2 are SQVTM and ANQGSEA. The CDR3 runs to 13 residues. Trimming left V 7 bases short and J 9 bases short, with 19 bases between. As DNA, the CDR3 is TGCAGCGGTGGCCCGTCGGGGGCGGGTGAGCAGTTCTTC. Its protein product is CSGGPSGAGEQFF.

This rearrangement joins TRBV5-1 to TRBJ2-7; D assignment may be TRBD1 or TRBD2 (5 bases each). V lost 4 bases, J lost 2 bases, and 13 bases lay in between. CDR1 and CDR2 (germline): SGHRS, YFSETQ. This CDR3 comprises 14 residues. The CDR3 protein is CASSAGTGTYEQYF. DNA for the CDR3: TGCGCCAGCAGCGCCGGGACCGGCACCTACGAGCAGTACTTC.

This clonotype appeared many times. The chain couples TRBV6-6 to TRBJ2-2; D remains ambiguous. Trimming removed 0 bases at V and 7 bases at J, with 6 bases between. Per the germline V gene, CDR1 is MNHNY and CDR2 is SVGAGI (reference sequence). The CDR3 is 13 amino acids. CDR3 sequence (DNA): TGTGCCAGCAGTTACTCGAAAGTCGGGGAGCTGTTTTTT. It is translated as CASSYSKVGELFF.

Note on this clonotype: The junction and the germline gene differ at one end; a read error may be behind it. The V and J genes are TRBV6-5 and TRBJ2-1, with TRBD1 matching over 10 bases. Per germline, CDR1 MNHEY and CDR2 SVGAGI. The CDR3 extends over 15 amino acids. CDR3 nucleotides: TGTGCCAGCAGTTACAGACAGGGGGCCTACAATGAGCAGTTCTTT. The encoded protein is CASSYRQGAYNEQFF.

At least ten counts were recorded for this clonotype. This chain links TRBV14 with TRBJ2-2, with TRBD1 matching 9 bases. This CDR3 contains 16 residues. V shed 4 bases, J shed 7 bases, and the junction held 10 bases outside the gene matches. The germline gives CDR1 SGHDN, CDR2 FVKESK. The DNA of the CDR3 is TGTGCCAGCAGCCCTCCGGGACAGGGAAGGCACGGGGAGCTGTTTTTT. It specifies CASSPPGQGRHGELFF.

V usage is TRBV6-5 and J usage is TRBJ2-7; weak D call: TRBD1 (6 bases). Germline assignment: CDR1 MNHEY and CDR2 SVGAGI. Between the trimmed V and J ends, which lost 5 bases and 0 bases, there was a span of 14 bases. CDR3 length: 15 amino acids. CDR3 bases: TGTGCCAGCAGTAACCGAGACAGGAGCTCCTACGAGCAGTACTTC. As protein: CASSNRDRSSYEQYF.

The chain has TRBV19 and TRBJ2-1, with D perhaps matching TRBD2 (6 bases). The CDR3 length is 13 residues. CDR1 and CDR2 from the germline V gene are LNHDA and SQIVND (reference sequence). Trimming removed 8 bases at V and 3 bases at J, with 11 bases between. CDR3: CASRDSHYNEQFF. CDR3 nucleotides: TGTGCCAGTCGGGACTCCCACTACAATGAGCAGTTCTTC.

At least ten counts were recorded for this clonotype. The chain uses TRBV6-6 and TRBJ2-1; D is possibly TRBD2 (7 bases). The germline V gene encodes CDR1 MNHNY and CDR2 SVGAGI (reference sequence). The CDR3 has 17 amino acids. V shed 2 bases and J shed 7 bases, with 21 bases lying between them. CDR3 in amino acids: CASSYPFGGPSVNEQFF. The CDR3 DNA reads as TGTGCCAGCAGTTACCCATTCGGGGGGCCTAGTGTGAATGAGCAGTTCTTC.

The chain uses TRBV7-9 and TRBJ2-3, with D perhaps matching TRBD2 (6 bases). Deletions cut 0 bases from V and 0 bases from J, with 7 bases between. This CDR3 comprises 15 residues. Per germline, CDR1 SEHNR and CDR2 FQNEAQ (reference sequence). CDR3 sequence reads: CASSLAGGSTDTQYF. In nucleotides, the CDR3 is TGTGCCAGCAGCTTAGCGGGGGGAAGCACAGATACGCAGTATTTT.

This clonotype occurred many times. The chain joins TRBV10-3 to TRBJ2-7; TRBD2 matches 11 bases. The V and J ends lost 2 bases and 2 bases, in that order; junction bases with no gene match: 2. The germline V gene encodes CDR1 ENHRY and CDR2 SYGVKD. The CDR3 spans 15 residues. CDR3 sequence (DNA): TGTGCCATCAGTGAGGTACTAGCGGGGGCCTACGAGCAGTACTTC. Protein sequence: CAISEVLAGAYEQYF.

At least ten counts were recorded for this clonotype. CDR3 in amino acids: CATQSLADTQYF. The CDR3 DNA follows: TGTGCCACACAGTCGCTTGCAGATACGCAGTATTTT. V is TRBV9 and J is TRBJ2-3, with unresolved D. Deletions cut 9 bases from V and 4 bases from J, with 12 bases between. Germline CDR1 is SGDLS and CDR2 is YYNGEE. The CDR3 has 12 residues.

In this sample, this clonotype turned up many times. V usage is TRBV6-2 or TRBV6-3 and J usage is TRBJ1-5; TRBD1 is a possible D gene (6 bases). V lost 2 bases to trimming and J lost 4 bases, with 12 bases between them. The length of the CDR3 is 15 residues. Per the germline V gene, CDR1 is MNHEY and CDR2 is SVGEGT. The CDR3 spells CASSYVRGANQPQHF. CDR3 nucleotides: TGTGCCAGCAGTTACGTGCGGGGGGCGAATCAGCCCCAGCATTTT.

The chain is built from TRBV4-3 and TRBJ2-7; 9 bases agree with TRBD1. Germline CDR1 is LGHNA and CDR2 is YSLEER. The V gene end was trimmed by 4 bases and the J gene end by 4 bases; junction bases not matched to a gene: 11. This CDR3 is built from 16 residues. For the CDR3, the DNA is TGCGCCAGCAGCCCCGGGACAGGGACGGGTTGGTACGAGCAGTACTTC. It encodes CASSPGTGTGWYEQYF.

The CDR3, as DNA: TGTGCAACGACGGACACTGAAGCTTTCTTT. The encoded protein is CATTDTEAFF. The V and J genes are TRBV6-2 or TRBV6-3 and TRBJ1-1; unclear D gene. CDR1 and CDR2 from the germline V gene are MNHEY and SVGEGT. The CDR3 contains 10 residues.

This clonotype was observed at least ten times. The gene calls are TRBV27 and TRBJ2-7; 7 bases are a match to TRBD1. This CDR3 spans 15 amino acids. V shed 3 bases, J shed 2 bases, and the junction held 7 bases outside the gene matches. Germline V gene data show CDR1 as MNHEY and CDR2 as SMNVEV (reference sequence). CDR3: CASSLRQGSTYEQYF. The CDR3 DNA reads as TGTGCCAGCAGTTTGCGACAGGGCTCTACCTACGAGCAGTACTTC.

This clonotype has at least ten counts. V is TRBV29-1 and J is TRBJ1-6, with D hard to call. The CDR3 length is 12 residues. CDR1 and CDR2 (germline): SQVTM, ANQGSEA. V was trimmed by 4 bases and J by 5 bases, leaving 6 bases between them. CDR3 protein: CSVGGDNSPLHF. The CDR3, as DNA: TGCAGCGTTGGCGGGGATAATTCACCCCTCCACTTT.

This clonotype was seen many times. The DNA of the CDR3 is TGTGCCAGCAGTTTATCTTACATGCGGACCGGGGAGCTGTTTTTT. Encoded protein: CASSLSYMRTGELFF. The chain carries TRBV27 and TRBJ2-2, with unresolved D. Trimming stripped 0 bases from V and 5 bases from J, with 10 bases between. CDR3 size: 15 residues. Per germline, CDR1 MNHEY and CDR2 SMNVEV (reference sequence).